These T cell receptor beta chains were read from a single sample in a study of blood T cells in healthy people across ages. MiXCR, run by TCRdb on the 5' RACE reads, gives a single entry per CDR3 protein. Seen here are over 1,300,000 distinct CDR3 sequences, around 59% observed once, and the top ten hold roughly 6.3%. Sequenced sample: blood. These receptors were taken from a man younger than 35 in good health. CDR3s include the opening cysteine and the closing phenylalanine or tryptophan. D genes are given only for firm matches. Clone size is shown for a subset of rows, as once, few, many or a class of expanded clone.

CDR3nt	CDR3aa	abundance	d_gene	j_gene	v_gene
TGTGCCAGCAGTGCCACCTTAGCGGGGGGGCAAGATACGCAGTATTTT	CASSATLAGGQDTQYF	.	TRBD2	TRBJ2-3	TRBV12-3/TRBV12-4
TGTGCCAGCAGTGAAACGCGAAAAGATGGCTACACCTTC	CASSETRKDGYTF	.	.	TRBJ1-2	TRBV6-1
TGTGCCAGCAGTGAGGGACTAGCGGTCAATGAGCAGTTCTTC	CASSEGLAVNEQFF	.	TRBD2	TRBJ2-1	TRBV2
TGTGCCAGCAGTTACTCCGGGACCGCCAACTATGGCTACACCTTC	CASSYSGTANYGYTF	.	.	TRBJ1-2	TRBV6-2/TRBV6-3
TGTGCCAGCAGACTTGGGCAAGTCAGCACAGATACGCAGTATTTT	CASRLGQVSTDTQYF	few	.	TRBJ2-3	TRBV7-9
TGTGCCAGCAGCGCCGGGGCAACCTCCTACAATGAGCAGTACTTC	CASSAGATSYNEQYF	.	.	TRBJ2-7	TRBV9
TGCAGCGTTAAGGCAGGAGGAGCTTTCTTT	CSVKAGGAFF	.	.	TRBJ1-1	TRBV29-1
TGTGCCAGCAGCCCCCCTTTGGGAGAGGCCAAAAACATTCAGTACTTC	CASSPPLGEAKNIQYF	.	.	TRBJ2-4	TRBV7-9
TGCGCCAGCAGCCAAGGTGACAGCAGCTATGGCTACACCTTC	CASSQGDSSYGYTF	.	.	TRBJ1-2	TRBV4-1
TGTGCCAGCAGCTTGGCGTTGCGGGGGGTGGGTCGCTATACCTACGAGCAGTACTTC	CASSLALRGVGRYTYEQYF	.	TRBD2	TRBJ2-7	TRBV7-8